This T cell receptor (beta chain) was identified during a study of cytomegalovirus exposure and HLA in healthy donors. General observations from the study: Association with HLA alleles at 0.05 false discovery rate was found for roughly 17,000 TCR beta sequences in a later analysis. Across donors, presence/absence analyses took sequencing depth to be roughly uniform.

In germline, CDR1 is SNHLY, CDR2 FYNNEI. This CDR3 is 13 amino acids long. V was clipped by 8 bases and J by 5 bases, with 15 bases between them. All donors participated as healthy donors of bone marrow. Remarks on this clone: Its antigen remains unidentified.

Both 60 Vbeta primers and 13 Jbeta primers went into the PCR. Profiled with immunoSEQ multiplex PCR; TCRdb holds only in-frame clones, not every one. Here the sample spans 150,000 to 200,000 clones, approximately 71% being singletons. Sequenced sample: PBMCs. J is TRBJ2-5 and V is TRBV2; D might be TRBD1 (7 bases). This receptor was taken from a girl aged 10-17 years in good health and CMV-seronegative. CDR3 nucleotides: TGTGCCAGCCAGGGGGGTGGGGGTGAGACCCAGTACTTC. Encoded protein: CASQGGGGETQYF.